The 26 T cell receptor beta chains reported below all come from one sample, sequenced in a study of T cells in women clearing cervical HPV infection. Clones were read by immunoSEQ multiplex PCR, and TCRdb kept only the in-frame ones, dropping some. This repertoire comprises tens of thousands of clones; its ten largest clones make up under 7%. Sequenced input: blood buffy coat. All receptors come from a woman between 18 and 75 years old with a cervical HPV16 infection that either progressed to CIN3+ or cleared (not recorded which).

Note on this clone: The read comes to an end 3 residues before the CDR3 does, leaving the germline J gene to fill in the end. The rearrangement links TRBV6-1 to TRBJ2-5; D perhaps matches TRBD2 (6 bases). The CDR3 spans 14 residues. CDR1 is MNHNS, CDR2 SASEGT, per germline. The ends were cut back, 2 bases at V and 4 bases at J, with 11 bases in the middle. The part of the CDR3 DNA that was read is TGTGCCAGCAGTGAATGGGGGGTCGGAGAGACC. Protein sequence: CASSEWGVGET. Given in full, the CDR3 is CASSEWGVGETQYF.

The sequenced CDR3 bases are TGTGCCAGCAGCCCCTCTGGACAGGGAGTAACAGATGAAAAA. Translating gives CASSPSGQGVTDEK. The full CDR3 protein reads CASSPSGQGVTDEKLFF. The V gene is TRBV14, the J gene TRBJ1-4, with 8 bases lining up with TRBD1. The CDR3 end is not reached by the read, which stops 3 residues before it; the germline J gene fills it in. Germline loops: CDR1 SGHDN, CDR2 FVKESK. The CDR3 has 17 residues. V lost 4 bases and J lost 6; bases outside the gene matches: 13.

On this clone itself: The read ends 3 residues early relative to the CDR3; the germline J gene fills the gap. The chain employs TRBV19 and TRBJ2-5, with a possible D match to TRBD1 (5 bases). The CDR3 contains 13 residues. CDR1 is LNHDA, CDR2 SQIVND, per germline (reference sequence). The V gene lost 8 bases and the J gene lost 4 bases, with 14 bases spanning the gap. CDR3 DNA, as far as it was read: TGTGCCAGTCGAATCAGGGAAGGAGAGACC. Its protein product is CASRIREGET. The CDR3 in its entirety is CASRIREGETQYF.

A word on this clone: The read gets to within 3 residues of the CDR3 end, and the germline J gene fills in the rest. The chain carries TRBV2 and TRBJ2-5, with a tentative D call TRBD1 (5 bases). CDR1 is SNHLY, CDR2 FYNNEI, per germline. The CDR3 runs to 13 residues. The V end was cut by 2 bases, the J end by 1 base, with 5 bases between. The chain's CDR3 is CASSEQGQETQYF. The covered CDR3 bases are TGTGCCAGCAGTGAACAGGGCCAAGAGACC.

Details on this clone: The read comes to an end 3 residues before the CDR3 does, leaving the germline J gene to fill in the end. The chain uses TRBV29-1 and TRBJ1-2; D is unresolved. V gave up 3 bases and J gave up 3 bases, with 29 bases separating them. The CDR3 runs to 19 residues. The germline V gene has CDR1 SQVTM and CDR2 ANQGSEA. The CDR3 bases that were read are TGCAGCGTTGATTCGGCAGTCGGTGTGAGCTTCGATCAGGACTATGGC. The encoded protein is CSVDSAVGVSFDQDYG. The CDR3 as a whole reads CSVDSAVGVSFDQDYGYTF.

As for this clone: The CDR3 end lies 3 residues beyond the end of the read and is filled in from the germline J gene. The chain recombines TRBV9 with TRBJ2-3; 10 bases fit TRBD2. Germline CDR1 SGDLS, CDR2 YYNGEE. After removal of 8 bases from V and 6 bases from J, the junction contained 9 bases not matched to a gene. The CDR3 has 14 amino acids. The covered CDR3 bases are TGTGCCAGTGCTAGCGGGAGTCGATCGGATACG. This codes for CASASGSRSDT. From start to end, the CDR3 is CASASGSRSDTQYF.

About this clone itself: The read halts 3 residues ahead of the CDR3 end, with the missing end drawn from the germline J gene. The V gene is TRBV5-6, the J gene TRBJ2-7, with D perhaps TRBD1 (5 bases). The CDR3 loop spans 15 amino acids. Trimming stripped 0 bases from V and 0 bases from J, with 10 bases between. From germline, CDR1 is SGHDT and CDR2 YYEEEE. CDR3: CASSLGQSSSYEQYF. The CDR3 DNA, read in part, is TGTGCCAGCAGCTTGGGACAGAGCAGCTCCTACGAG.

The CDR3 protein is CASSPRTGSSYNSPLFF. The part of the CDR3 DNA that was read is TGTGCCAGCTCACCACGGACGGGGAGCTCCTATAATTCACCG. This chain uses TRBV18 with TRBJ2-2, with TRBD2 as a possible D gene (5 bases). The CDR3 is cut off 3 residues early in the read; its end comes from the germline J gene. Germline CDR1 is KGHSH and CDR2 is LQKENI. This CDR3 comprises 17 residues.

Of note for this clone: The read falls 3 residues short of the CDR3 end, and the missing part is taken from the germline J gene. V gene TRBV2 combines with J gene TRBJ1-2; TRBD1 might be the D (5 bases). V was cut by 6 bases and J by 4 bases, with 18 bases left in between. The CDR3 is 15 residues long. CDR1 and CDR2 from the germline V gene are SNHLY and FYNNEI. The sequenced part of the CDR3 DNA is TGTGCCAGCAGCCCAGGGTCGGCCCACCTCTATGGC. This sequence encodes CASSPGSAHLYG. The complete CDR3 protein is CASSPGSAHLYGYTF.

To note about this clone: The read gets to within 3 residues of the CDR3 end, and the germline J gene fills in the rest. V usage is TRBV6-1 and J usage is TRBJ2-7, with D perhaps TRBD2 (5 bases). The V and J ends lost 2 bases and 6 bases respectively, with 23 bases between them. The CDR3 runs 17 residues. The V gene's germline CDR1 is MNHNS and CDR2 SASEGT. Incomplete CDR3 DNA: TGTGCCAGCAGTGAACGGGGTAGGGTTCTGGGGTTAGGCGAG. The encoded protein is CASSERGRVLGLGE. From start to end, the CDR3 is CASSERGRVLGLGEQYF.

The CDR3 DNA, read in part, is TGTGCCAGCTCACCCAACAGGGGAGAGAATTCACCC. Translation gives CASSPNRGENSP. The entire CDR3 is CASSPNRGENSPLHF. The chain links TRBV18 to TRBJ1-6; 7 nucleotides agree with TRBD1. The sequence runs out 3 residues before the end of the CDR3; the remainder is reconstructed from the germline J gene. The CDR3 covers 15 residues. The germline CDR1 and CDR2 sequences are KGHSH and LQKENI. Trimming took 3 bases from V and 7 from J; bases not matched to a gene: 6.

As to this clone: The read ends 3 residues early relative to the CDR3; the germline J gene fills the gap. The chain is built from TRBV7-2 and TRBJ2-1; 7 bases are shared with TRBD1. With 3 bases clipped from V and 9 bases from J, the junction kept 11 bases outside the gene matches. The CDR3 has 15 amino acids. Germline CDR1 SGHTA, CDR2 FQGNSA. The DNA read from the CDR3 is TGTGCCAGCAGCTTGGCCGGGACAGACGTAGGTGAG. This encodes CASSLAGTDVGE. The full CDR3 protein is CASSLAGTDVGEQFF.

As to this clone: The read is 3 residues too short to cover the CDR3 end, so that end is filled in from the germline J gene. The rearrangement links TRBV20-1 to TRBJ2-7, with 8 bases matching TRBD2. Germline V lookup: CDR1 DFQATT, CDR2 SNEGSKA (reference sequence). This CDR3 contains 13 residues. The V and J ends lost 5 bases and 3 bases, in that order; junction bases with no gene match: 6. The DNA read from the CDR3 is TGCAGTGCTTCACAGCGGGAGCACTACGAG. Translating it yields CSASQREHYE. The full CDR3 reads CSASQREHYEQYF.

As concerns this clone: The sequenced fragment ends 3 residues before the CDR3 boundary, so the rest is inferred from the germline J gene. J is TRBJ1-2 and V is TRBV20-1; TRBD1 matches 9 bases. Germline V CDR1 and CDR2: DFQATT, SNEGSKA (reference sequence). The V and J ends lost 0 bases and 2 bases, in that order; junction bases with no gene match: 4. The CDR3 extends over 15 amino acids. CDR3 in amino acids: CSAREWGQGNYGYTF. CDR3 DNA, as far as it was read: TGCAGTGCTAGAGAATGGGGACAGGGCAACTATGGC.

With respect to this clone: The read ends 3 residues before the CDR3 terminus; that terminus is restored from the germline J gene. This chain connects TRBV28 to TRBJ1-5, with D maybe TRBD1 (6 bases). CDR3 length: 12 amino acids. Trimming stripped 4 bases from V and 7 bases from J, with 8 bases between. The V gene's germline CDR1 is MDHEN and CDR2 SYDVKM. Incomplete CDR3 DNA: TGTGCCAGCAGTTCAGGGGACCAGCCC. Translation gives CASSSGDQP. The entire CDR3 protein reads CASSSGDQPQHF.

Comments on this clone: Read data end 3 residues before the CDR3 end; the end is taken from the germline J gene. V usage is TRBV20-1 and J usage is TRBJ2-7, with D hard to call. V gave up 0 bases and J gave up 3 bases, with 15 bases separating them. In germline, CDR1 is DFQATT, CDR2 SNEGSKA (reference sequence). This CDR3 region has 15 residues. The CDR3 protein is CSARDIKRADYEQYF. CDR3 DNA, as far as it was read: TGCAGTGCTAGAGATATCAAGCGTGCAGACTACGAG.

With regard to this clone: The read ends 3 residues early relative to the CDR3; the germline J gene fills the gap. The chain uses TRBV19 and TRBJ2-1; 13 bases line up with TRBD2. The V gene's germline CDR1 is LNHDA and CDR2 SQIVND (reference sequence). J lost 7 bases, V lost 5 bases, and 11 bases had no gene match. The CDR3 has 17 amino acids. The CDR3 DNA, read in part, is TGTGCCAGTAGTGGGAGGACTAGCGGGAGTCTAGGGAATGAG. Amino acids: CASSGRTSGSLGNE. The entire CDR3 is CASSGRTSGSLGNEQFF.

To note about this clone: The read halts 3 residues ahead of the CDR3 end, with the missing end drawn from the germline J gene. The chain recombines TRBV7-3 with TRBJ2-5, with D tentatively TRBD2 (7 bases). V was shortened by 5 bases and J by 4 bases, with 14 bases between the two germline ends. Germline CDR1 is SGHTA and CDR2 is FQGTGA. The CDR3 contains 14 residues. The CDR3 loop is CASSPTGGIETQYF. Incomplete CDR3 DNA: TGTGCCAGCAGCCCGACGGGGGGCATAGAGACC.

On this clone itself: The CDR3 end falls 3 residues outside the read, so it is completed with the germline J gene. V and J are TRBV18 and TRBJ2-7; 7 bases line up with TRBD1. Germline loops: CDR1 KGHSH, CDR2 LQKENI. V gave up 0 bases and J gave up 6 bases; unmatched junction bases: 2. The CDR3 length is 13 residues. CDR3 sequence reads: CASSPPTGFEQYF. The sequenced CDR3 bases are TGTGCCAGCTCACCACCGACAGGGTTCGAG.

On this clone: The DNA ends 3 residues before the CDR3 does, and the rest of the CDR3 is filled in from the germline J gene. V usage is TRBV5-8 and J usage is TRBJ1-4, with TRBD1 matching over 7 bases. The CDR3 sequence is 15 residues long. Germline V lookup: CDR1 SGHTS, CDR2 YDEGEE. Trimming cost V 2 bases and J 5 bases; bases outside gene matches: 6. Here the CDR3 reads CASSLKGAANEKLFF. CDR3 bases read: TGTGCCAGCAGCTTAAAGGGGGCCGCAAATGAAAAA.

Concerning this clone: From the germline J gene comes the end of the CDR3, since the read stops 3 residues before it. The chain recombines TRBV29-1 with TRBJ2-1; D uncertain. V gave up 4 bases and J gave up 5 bases, with 6 bases separating them. The V gene's germline CDR1 is SQVTM and CDR2 ANQGSEA. There are 11 residues in the CDR3. CDR3: CSVVPNNEQFF. CDR3 DNA (partial): TGCAGCGTTGTCCCTAACAATGAG.

On this clone: The DNA ends 3 residues before the CDR3 does, and the rest of the CDR3 is filled in from the germline J gene. V is TRBV23-1 and J is TRBJ2-7; the match to TRBD1 covers 8 bases. TRBV23-1 carries the ORF label, with uncertain function. Losses at the gene ends were 1 base for V and 2 bases for J; bases not matched to a gene: 7. CDR3 size: 16 residues. The CDR3 bases that were read are TGCGCCAGCAGTCAATTTTTGGACAGGGTGCCCTACGAG. Encoded protein: CASSQFLDRVPYE. The whole CDR3 protein is CASSQFLDRVPYEQYF.

For this clone: The read finishes 3 residues shy of the CDR3 end, and the germline J gene is used to complete it. The V and J genes are TRBV11-2 and TRBJ2-7; 7 nucleotides align to TRBD1. This CDR3 is built from 13 residues. CDR1 and CDR2 from the germline V gene are SGHAT and FQNNGV. With V trimmed by 8 bases and J by 6 bases, 10 bases remained unmatched. The CDR3 loop is CASSQGVMLEQYF. Partial CDR3 DNA: TGTGCCAGCTCCCAGGGGGTGATGCTCGAG.

With regard to this clone: The read comes to an end 3 residues before the CDR3 does, leaving the germline J gene to fill in the end. V gene TRBV7-8 combines with J gene TRBJ2-2; the D gene is possibly TRBD1 (6 bases). This CDR3 is 15 amino acids long. Trimming cost V 6 bases and J 5 bases, with 16 bases left between them. Germline lookup yields CDR1 SGHVS and CDR2 FQNEAQ. The sequenced CDR3 bases are TGTGCCAGCAGGATTGAGATCCAGGGGACCGGGGAG. Amino acid sequence: CASRIEIQGTGE. From start to end, the CDR3 is CASRIEIQGTGELFF.

Concerning this clone: The read terminates 3 residues before the CDR3 end, so the remaining end is supplied by the germline J gene. The chain uses TRBV2 and TRBJ2-4; D perhaps matches TRBD1 (6 bases). CDR3 length: 14 amino acids. Germline CDR1 reads SNHLY; CDR2 reads FYNNEI. CDR3 DNA, as far as it was read: TGTGCCAGCAGGGAACAGGGAATTGGCTATGGT. Protein product: CASREQGIGYG. The whole CDR3 sequence is CASREQGIGYGQYF.

With regard to this clone: The sequence runs out 3 residues before the end of the CDR3; the remainder is reconstructed from the germline J gene. The chain links TRBV5-8 to TRBJ2-7; 7 bases line up with TRBD2. J lost 3 bases, V lost 4 bases, and 7 bases had no gene match. Germline-derived CDR1 and CDR2 are SGHTS and YDEGEE. The CDR3 spans 14 residues. Partial CDR3 DNA: TGTGCCAGCAGCGCGAGGACTAGGGACTACGAG. It translates to CASSARTRDYE. The full CDR3 reads CASSARTRDYEQYF.